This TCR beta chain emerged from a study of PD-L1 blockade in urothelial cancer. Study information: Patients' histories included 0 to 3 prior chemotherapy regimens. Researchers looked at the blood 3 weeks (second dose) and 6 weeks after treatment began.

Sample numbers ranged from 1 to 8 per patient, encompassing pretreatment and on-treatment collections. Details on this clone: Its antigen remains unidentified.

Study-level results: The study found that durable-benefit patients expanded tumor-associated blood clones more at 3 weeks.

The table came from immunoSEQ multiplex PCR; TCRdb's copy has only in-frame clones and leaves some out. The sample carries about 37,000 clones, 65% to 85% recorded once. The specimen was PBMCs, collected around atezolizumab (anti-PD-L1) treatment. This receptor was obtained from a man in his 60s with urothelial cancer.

This CDR3 is CASSSMGGSYNSPLHF. CDR3 bases: TGTGCCAGCAGTAGTATGGGAGGCTCCTATAATTCACCCCTCCACTTT. The chain has TRBV28 and TRBJ1-6; D unclear. Germline values: CDR1 MDHEN, CDR2 SYDVKM. The CDR3 consists of 16 residues. Between the trimmed V and J ends, which lost 5 bases and 0 bases, there was a span of 11 bases.